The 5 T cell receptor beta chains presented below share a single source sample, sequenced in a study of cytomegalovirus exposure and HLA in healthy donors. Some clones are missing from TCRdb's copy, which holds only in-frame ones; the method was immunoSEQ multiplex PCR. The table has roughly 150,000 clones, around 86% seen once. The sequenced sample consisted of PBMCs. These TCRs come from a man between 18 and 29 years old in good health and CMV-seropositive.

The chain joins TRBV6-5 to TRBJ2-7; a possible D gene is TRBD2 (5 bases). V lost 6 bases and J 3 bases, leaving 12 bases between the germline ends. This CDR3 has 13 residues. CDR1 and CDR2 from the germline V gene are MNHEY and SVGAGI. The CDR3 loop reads CASRQGGHYEQYF. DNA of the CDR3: TGTGCCAGCAGACAAGGAGGTCACTACGAGCAGTACTTC.

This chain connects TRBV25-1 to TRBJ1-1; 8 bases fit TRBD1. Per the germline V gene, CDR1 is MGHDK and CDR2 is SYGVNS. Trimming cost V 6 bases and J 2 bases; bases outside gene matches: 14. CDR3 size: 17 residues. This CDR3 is CASSEQGAMDGNTEAFF. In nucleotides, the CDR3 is TGTGCCAGCAGCGAGCAGGGGGCGATGGATGGTAACACTGAAGCTTTCTTT. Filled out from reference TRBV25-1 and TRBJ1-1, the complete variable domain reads EADIYQTPRYLVIGTGKKITLECSQTMGHDKMYWYQQDPGMELHLIHYSYGVNSTEKGDLSSESTVSRIRTEHFPLTLESARPSHTSQYLCASSEQGAMDGNTEAFFGQGTRLTVV.

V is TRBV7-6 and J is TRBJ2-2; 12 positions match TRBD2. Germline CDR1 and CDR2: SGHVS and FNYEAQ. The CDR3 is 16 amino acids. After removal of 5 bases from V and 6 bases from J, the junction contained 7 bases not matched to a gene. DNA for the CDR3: TGTGCCAGCAGCCTGGGGACTAGCGGGTGGGCCGGGGAGCTGTTTTTT. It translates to CASSLGTSGWAGELFF.

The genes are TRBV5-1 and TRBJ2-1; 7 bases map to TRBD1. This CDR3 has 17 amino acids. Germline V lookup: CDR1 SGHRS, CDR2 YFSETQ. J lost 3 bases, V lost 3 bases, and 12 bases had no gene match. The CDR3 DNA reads TGCGCCAGCAGCTCCGTATACAGGGGCCCCCACTACAATGAGCAGTTCTTC. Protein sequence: CASSSVYRGPHYNEQFF.

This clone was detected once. This CDR3 is CASSEGHQVDTEAFF. In DNA, the CDR3 is TGTGCCAGCAGTGAAGGACATCAGGTGGACACTGAAGCTTTCTTT. This rearrangement joins TRBV2 to TRBJ1-1, with no clear D. The CDR3 extends over 15 amino acids. The V and J ends lost 1 base and 3 bases respectively, with 12 bases between them. The germline gives CDR1 SNHLY, CDR2 FYNNEI.